Following are 2 T cell receptor beta chains from one sample sequenced in a study of identical twins. Each CDR3 protein gets one entry after TCRdb re-called the 5' RACE reads with MiXCR. Here the sample spans 210,000 or so distinct CDR3 sequences, under 10% being singletons. This sample also belongs to another study, concerning yellow fever vaccine responses in identical twins.

Sequenced input: memory (CD45RO+) T cells sorted from blood. The origin of the receptors is a woman under 30 in good health.

Many counts were recorded for this clonotype. CDR3 DNA sequence: TGTGCCAGCAGCGTAGGGGACAGGGATGACAATGAGCAGTTCTTC. Its protein product is CASSVGDRDDNEQFF. The J gene is TRBJ2-1, the V gene TRBV9; 9 bases agree with TRBD1. Germline V gene lookup returns CDR1 SGDLS and CDR2 YYNGEE. J was trimmed by 5 bases and V by 0 bases; bases with no gene match: 3. CDR3 size: 15 residues. The variable domain in full, with the rest retrieved from reference TRBV9 and TRBJ2-1, is DSGVTQTPKHLITATGQRVTLRCSPRSGDLSVYWYQQSLDQGLQFLIQYYNGEERAKGNILERFSAQQFPDLHSELNLSSLELGDSALYFCASSVGDRDDNEQFFGPGTRLTVL.

The rearrangement links TRBV9 to TRBJ2-1; D perhaps matches TRBD2 (6 bases). The germline CDR1 and CDR2 sequences are SGDLS and YYNGEE. The CDR3 contains 14 residues. Between the trimmed V and J ends, which lost 3 bases and 9 bases, there was a span of 16 bases. The CDR3, as DNA: TGTGCCAGCAGCGCGTTAGGGGTGGGGGGTGAGCAGTTCTTC. It specifies CASSALGVGGEQFF.